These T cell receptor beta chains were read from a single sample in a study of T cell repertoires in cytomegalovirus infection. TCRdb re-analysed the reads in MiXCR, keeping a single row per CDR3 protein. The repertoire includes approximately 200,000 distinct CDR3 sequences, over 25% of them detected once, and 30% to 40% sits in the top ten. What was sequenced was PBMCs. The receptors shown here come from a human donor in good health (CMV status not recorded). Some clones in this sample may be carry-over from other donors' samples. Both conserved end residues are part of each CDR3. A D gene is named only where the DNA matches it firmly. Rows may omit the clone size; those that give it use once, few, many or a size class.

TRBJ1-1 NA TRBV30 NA TGTGCCTGGAGCCCGGGGGACGATGAAGCTTTCTTT CAWSPGDDEAFF
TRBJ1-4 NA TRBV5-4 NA TGTGCCAGCACCCCGGGGAGAACTAATGAAAAACTGTTTTTT CASTPGRTNEKLFF
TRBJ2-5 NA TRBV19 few TGTGCCAGTAGTAACTCGATTCGAGGAGAGACCCAGTACTTC CASSNSIRGETQYF
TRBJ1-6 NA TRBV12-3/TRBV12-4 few TGTGCCAGCAGTTTAGGCAGGCAGCAAAGAACAAGCTCCTATAATTCACCCCTCCACTTT CASSLGRQQRTSSYNSPLHF
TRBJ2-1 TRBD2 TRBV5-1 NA TGCGCCAGCAGCAGCGGCCTAGCGGGGGGGATGGGGGAGCAGTTCTTC CASSSGLAGGMGEQFF
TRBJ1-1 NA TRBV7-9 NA TGTGCCAGGAGCCCGAGACAGCTAAACACTGAAGCTTTCTTT CARSPRQLNTEAFF
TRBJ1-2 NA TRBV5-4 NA TGTGCCAGCAGCCTCCGGGGTGGCGCCCGGTATGGCTACACCTTC CASSLRGGARYGYTF
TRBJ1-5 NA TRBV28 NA TGTGCCAGCAGTTCCCAGCTTATGGGCAATCAGCCCCAGCATTTT CASSSQLMGNQPQHF
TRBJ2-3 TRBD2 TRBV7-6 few TGTGCCAGCAGTCCGAGTCGGCTAGCGGGCCCCACAGATACGCAGTATTTT CASSPSRLAGPTDTQYF
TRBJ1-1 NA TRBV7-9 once TGTGCCAGCAGCTTGATTGCGGGAGGAGCTTTCTTT CASSLIAGGAFF
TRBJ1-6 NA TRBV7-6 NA TGTGCCAGCAGCTTAATGTCAGATTCACCCCTCCACTTT CASSLMSDSPLHF
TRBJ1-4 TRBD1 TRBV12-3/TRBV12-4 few TGTGCCAGCAGCCTCGGGACAGGGTTTGAAAAACTGTTTTTT CASSLGTGFEKLFF
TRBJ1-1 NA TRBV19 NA TGTGCCAGTAGCAGGCAGCCTGAAGCTTTCTTT CASSRQPEAFF
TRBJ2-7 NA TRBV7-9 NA TGTGCCAGCAGCTCCCTCGGGACATCTCGAGAGGGGCAGTACTTC CASSSLGTSREGQYF
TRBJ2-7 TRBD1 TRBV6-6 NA TGTGCCAGCAGAGGGACAGGGCACTACGAGCAGTACTTC CASRGTGHYEQYF
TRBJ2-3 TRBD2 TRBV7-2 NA TGTGCCAGCAGCTTTTCGGGGGGGGGGGCCTCTAGGTCATATACGCAGTATTTT CASSFSGGGASRSYTQYF
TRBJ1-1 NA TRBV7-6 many TGTGCCAGCAGCCAAGGACCGACCACTGAAGCTTTCTTT CASSQGPTTEAFF
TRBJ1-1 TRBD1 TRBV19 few TGTGCCAGTAGTCTCCGGACAGGTACTGAAGCTTTCTTT CASSLRTGTEAFF
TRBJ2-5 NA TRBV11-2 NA TGTGCCAGCAGGAGCCCGGGGCGCGGGTTCCAAGAGACCCAGTACTTC CASRSPGRGFQETQYF
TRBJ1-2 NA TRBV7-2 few TGTGCCAGCAGCTTAGAGGGCGCGGCCCCGGCTGGCTACACCTTC CASSLEGAAPAGYTF
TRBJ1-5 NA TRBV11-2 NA TGTGCCAGCAGCTTAGATATGGAGGAGTCCCAGCATTTT CASSLDMEESQHF
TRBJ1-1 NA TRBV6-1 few TGTGCCAGCCAATTACGGCCGCAAGACATCACCGAAGCTTTCTTT CASQLRPQDITEAFF
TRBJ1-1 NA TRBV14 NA TGTGCCAGCAGCCCCTCTGCCCTGACTTGGGGGGTTGAAGCTTTCTTT CASSPSALTWGVEAFF
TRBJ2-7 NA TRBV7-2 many TGTGCCAGCAGCCCACCCCTAAGGAGCTCCTACGAGCAGTACTTC CASSPPLRSSYEQYF
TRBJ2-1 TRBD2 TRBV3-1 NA TGTGCCAGCAGCCGCTACGGCGGGGGAGAGCGCAATGAGCAGTTCTTC CASSRYGGGERNEQFF
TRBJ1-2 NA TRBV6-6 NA TGTGCCAGCAGCCAAGGGGCCAATGGCTACACCTTC CASSQGANGYTF
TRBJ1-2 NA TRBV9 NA TGTGCCAGCAGCGTGGACGGGGCCGATCGAGGCTACACCTTC CASSVDGADRGYTF
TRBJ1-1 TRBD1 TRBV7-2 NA TGTGCCAGCAGCCTCAGTAATCAGGGGGGCACTGAAGCTTTCTTT CASSLSNQGGTEAFF
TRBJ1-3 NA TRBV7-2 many TGTGCCAGCAGCTTTGAATCCACTGGAAACACCATATATTTT CASSFESTGNTIYF
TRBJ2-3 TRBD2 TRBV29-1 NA TGCAGCGCCTTCAGCGGGGGCGGCACAGATACGCAGTATTTT CSAFSGGGTDTQYF
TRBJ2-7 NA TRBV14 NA TGTGCCAGCAGCCAAGATAAATGGGCGCAGGGAAGGGACTACGAGCAGTACTTC CASSQDKWAQGRDYEQYF
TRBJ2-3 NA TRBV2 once TGTGCCAGTAAACAGGGTCTCAGCACAGATACGCAGTATTTT CASKQGLSTDTQYF
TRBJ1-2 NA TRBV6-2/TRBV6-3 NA TGTGCCAGCAGTTACCTCGGGGGTAGAACCGGCTACACCTTC CASSYLGGRTGYTF
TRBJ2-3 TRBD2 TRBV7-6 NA TGTGCCAGCAGCTCGGGACTAGCGAGTAATACGCAGTATTTT CASSSGLASNTQYF
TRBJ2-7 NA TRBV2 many TGTGCCAGCAGTAACGGGGTATCCCGGTACTTC CASSNGVSRYF
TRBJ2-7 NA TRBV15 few TGTGCCACCAGCAGAGATCGTGACAATCGGCATACCTACGAGCAGTACTTC CATSRDRDNRHTYEQYF
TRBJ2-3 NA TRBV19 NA TGTGCCAGTAGGGGGTCAAGCACAGATACGCAGTATTTT CASRGSSTDTQYF
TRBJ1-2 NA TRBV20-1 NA TGCAGTGTTGCCTTACCTGGTTATGGCTACACCTTC CSVALPGYGYTF
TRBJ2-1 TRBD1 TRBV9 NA TGTGCCAGCAGCCTCCTGGGACAGGGACCCTACAATGAGCAGTTCTTC CASSLLGQGPYNEQFF
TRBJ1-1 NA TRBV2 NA TGTGCCAGCTACCTCCGAATGAACACTGAAGCTTTCTTT CASYLRMNTEAFF
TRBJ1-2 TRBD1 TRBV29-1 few TGCAGCGTTGAAGATACCGGGACAGGGGGCGGCCATGGCTACACCTTC CSVEDTGTGGGHGYTF
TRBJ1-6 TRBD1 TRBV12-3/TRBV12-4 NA TGTGCCACCCAGACAGGGCCTAATTCACCCCTCCACTTT CATQTGPNSPLHF
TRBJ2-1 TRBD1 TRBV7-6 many TGTGCCAGCAGCTGGACAGGGGGAGATGAGCAGTTCTTC CASSWTGGDEQFF
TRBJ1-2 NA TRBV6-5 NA TGTGCCAGCAGCTTACGAGCTAACTATGGCTACACCTTC CASSLRANYGYTF
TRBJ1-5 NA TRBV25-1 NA TGTGCCAGCAGTGAAGGTCATGAGGGGAATCAGCCCCAGCATTTT CASSEGHEGNQPQHF
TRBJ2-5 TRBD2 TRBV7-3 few TGTGCCAGCAGCCTAGAGGCTAGCGGGGGACAAGAGACCCAGTACTTC CASSLEASGGQETQYF
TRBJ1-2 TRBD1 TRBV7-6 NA TGTGCCAGCAGCCTGGGACAGGGGACAGACCTTAACTATGGCTACACCTTC CASSLGQGTDLNYGYTF
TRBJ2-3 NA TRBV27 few TGTGCCAGCAGTTTATCGCGAGAAGGAGATACGCAGTATTTT CASSLSREGDTQYF
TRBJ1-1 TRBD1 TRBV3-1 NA TGTGCCAGCAGCCCGCAGGGGGCTCTGACTGAAGCTTTCTTT CASSPQGALTEAFF
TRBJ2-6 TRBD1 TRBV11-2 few TGTGCCAGCAGCCTGGGGACAGGGGGCAGTGGGGCCAACGTCCTGACTTTC CASSLGTGGSGANVLTF
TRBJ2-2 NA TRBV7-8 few TGTGCCAGCAGGGGACGTGTGGCCACCGGGGAGCTGTTTTTT CASRGRVATGELFF
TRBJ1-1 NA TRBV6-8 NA TGTGCCAGCAGTTCCCCCTCAAGACTGAACACTGAAGCTTTCTTT CASSSPSRLNTEAFF